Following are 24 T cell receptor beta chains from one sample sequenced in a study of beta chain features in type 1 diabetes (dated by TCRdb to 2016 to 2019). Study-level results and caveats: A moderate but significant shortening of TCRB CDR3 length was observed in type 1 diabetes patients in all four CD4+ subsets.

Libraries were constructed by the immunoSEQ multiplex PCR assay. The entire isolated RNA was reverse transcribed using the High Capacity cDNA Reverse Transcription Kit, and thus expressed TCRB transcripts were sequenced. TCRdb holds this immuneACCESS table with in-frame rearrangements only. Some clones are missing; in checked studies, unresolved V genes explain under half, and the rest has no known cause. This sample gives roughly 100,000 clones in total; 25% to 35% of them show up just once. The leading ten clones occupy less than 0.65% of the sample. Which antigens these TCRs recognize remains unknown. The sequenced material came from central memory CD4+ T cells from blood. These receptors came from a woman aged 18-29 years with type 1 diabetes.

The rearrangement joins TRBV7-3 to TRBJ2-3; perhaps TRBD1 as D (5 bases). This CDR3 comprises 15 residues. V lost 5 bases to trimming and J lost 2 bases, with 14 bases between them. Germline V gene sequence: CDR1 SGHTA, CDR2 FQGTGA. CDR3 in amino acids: CASSQGGNPTDTQYF. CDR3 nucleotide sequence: TGTGCCAGCAGCCAGGGTGGTAATCCCACAGATACGCAGTATTTT.

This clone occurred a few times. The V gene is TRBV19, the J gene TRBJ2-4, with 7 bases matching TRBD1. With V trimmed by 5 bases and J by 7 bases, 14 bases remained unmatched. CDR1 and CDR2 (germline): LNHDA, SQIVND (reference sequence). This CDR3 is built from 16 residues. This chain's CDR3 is CASSSPQGSRGNIQYF. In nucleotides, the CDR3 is TGTGCCAGTAGTTCCCCACAGGGGAGCCGAGGGAACATTCAGTACTTC.

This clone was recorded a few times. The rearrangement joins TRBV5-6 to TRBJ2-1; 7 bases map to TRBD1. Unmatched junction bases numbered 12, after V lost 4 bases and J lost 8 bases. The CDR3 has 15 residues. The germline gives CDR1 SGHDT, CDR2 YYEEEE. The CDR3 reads CASSAPTGINYEQFF. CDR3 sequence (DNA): TGTGCCAGCAGCGCCCCGACAGGGATAAACTATGAGCAGTTCTTC.

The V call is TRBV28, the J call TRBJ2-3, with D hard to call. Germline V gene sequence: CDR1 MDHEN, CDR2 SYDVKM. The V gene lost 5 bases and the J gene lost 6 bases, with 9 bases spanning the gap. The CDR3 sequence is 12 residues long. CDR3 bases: TGTGCCAGCAGTCCTAATAAGGATACGCAGTATTTT. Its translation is CASSPNKDTQYF.

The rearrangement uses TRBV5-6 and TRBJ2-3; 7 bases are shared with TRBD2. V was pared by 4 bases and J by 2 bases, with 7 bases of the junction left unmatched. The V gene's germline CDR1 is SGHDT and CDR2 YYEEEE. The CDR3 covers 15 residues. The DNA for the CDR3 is TGTGCCAGCAGCGCCCAGCGGGAACCCACAGATACGCAGTATTTT. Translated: CASSAQREPTDTQYF.

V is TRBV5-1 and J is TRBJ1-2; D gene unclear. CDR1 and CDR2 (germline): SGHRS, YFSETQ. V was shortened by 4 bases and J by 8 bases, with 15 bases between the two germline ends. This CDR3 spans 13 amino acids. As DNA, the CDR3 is TGCGCCAGCAGCCCGGGAGGAGGTCGGGGCTACACCTTC. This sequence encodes CASSPGGGRGYTF.

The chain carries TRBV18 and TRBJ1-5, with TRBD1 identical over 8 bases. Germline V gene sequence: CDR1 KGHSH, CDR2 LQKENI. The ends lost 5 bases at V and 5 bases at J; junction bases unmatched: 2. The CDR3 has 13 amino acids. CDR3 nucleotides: TGTGCCAGCTCAGAGGGACAGGATCAGCCCCAGCATTTT. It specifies CASSEGQDQPQHF.

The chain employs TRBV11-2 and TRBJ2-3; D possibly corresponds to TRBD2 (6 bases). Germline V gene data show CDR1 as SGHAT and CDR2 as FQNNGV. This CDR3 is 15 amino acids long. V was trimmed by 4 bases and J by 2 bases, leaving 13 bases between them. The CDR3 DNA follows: TGTGCCAGCAGCTCATTGGGACTTATCACAGATACGCAGTATTTT. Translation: CASSSLGLITDTQYF.

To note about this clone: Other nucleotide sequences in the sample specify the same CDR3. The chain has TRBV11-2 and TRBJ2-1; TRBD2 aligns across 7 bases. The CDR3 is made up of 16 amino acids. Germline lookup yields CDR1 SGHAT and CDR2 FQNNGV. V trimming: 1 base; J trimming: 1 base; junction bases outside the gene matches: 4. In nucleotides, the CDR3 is TGTGCCAGCAGCTTAGCAGCGGGGAGGTCCTACAATGAGCAGTTCTTC. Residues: CASSLAAGRSYNEQFF. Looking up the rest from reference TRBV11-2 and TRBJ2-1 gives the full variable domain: EAGVAQSPRYKIIEKRQSVAFWCNPISGHATLYWYQQILGQGPKLLIQFQNNGVVDDSQLPKDRFSAERLKGVDSTLKIQPAKLEDSAVYLCASSLAAGRSYNEQFFGPGTRLTVL.

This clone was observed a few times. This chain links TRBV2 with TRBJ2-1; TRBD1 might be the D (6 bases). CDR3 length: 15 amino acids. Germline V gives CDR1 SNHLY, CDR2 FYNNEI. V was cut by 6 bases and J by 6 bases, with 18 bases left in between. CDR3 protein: CASRYRVLNINEQFF. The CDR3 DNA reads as TGTGCCAGCAGATACAGGGTGTTGAATATCAATGAGCAGTTCTTC.

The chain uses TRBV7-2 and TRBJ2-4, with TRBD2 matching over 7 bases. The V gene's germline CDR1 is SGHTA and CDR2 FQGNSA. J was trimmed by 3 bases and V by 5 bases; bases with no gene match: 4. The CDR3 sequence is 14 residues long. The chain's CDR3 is CASSPRGDKNIQYF. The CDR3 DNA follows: TGTGCCAGCAGCCCACGGGGGGACAAAAACATTCAGTACTTC.

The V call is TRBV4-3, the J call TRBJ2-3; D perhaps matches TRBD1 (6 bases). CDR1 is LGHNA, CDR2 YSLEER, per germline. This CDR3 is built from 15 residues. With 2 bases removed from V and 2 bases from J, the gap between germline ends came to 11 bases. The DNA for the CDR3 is TGCGCCAGCAGCCAATTGTACAGGGACACAGATACGCAGTATTTT. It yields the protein CASSQLYRDTDTQYF.

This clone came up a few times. The chain's CDR3 is CASSLGAGPSYNEQFF. The CDR3 DNA reads as TGTGCCAGCAGCTTAGGGGCGGGACCGTCCTACAATGAGCAGTTCTTC. V is TRBV7-6 and J is TRBJ2-1; possibly TRBD2 for D (6 bases). The germline V gene encodes CDR1 SGHVS and CDR2 FNYEAQ. V lost 1 base and J 1 base, leaving 11 bases between the germline ends. This CDR3 has 16 residues.

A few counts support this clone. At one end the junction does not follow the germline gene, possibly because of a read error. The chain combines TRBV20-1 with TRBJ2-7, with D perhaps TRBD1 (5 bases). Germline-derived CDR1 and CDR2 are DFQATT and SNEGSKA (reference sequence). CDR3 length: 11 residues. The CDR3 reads CSAIGPGRQIF. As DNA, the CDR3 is TGCAGTGCTATAGGTCCTGGTCGACAGATCTTC.

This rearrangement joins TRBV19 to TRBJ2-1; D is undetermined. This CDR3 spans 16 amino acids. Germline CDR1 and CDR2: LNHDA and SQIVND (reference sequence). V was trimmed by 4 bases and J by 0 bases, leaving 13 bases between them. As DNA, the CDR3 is TGTGCCAGTAGTACCCTTAACTACCTCTCCTACAATGAGCAGTTCTTC. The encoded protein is CASSTLNYLSYNEQFF.

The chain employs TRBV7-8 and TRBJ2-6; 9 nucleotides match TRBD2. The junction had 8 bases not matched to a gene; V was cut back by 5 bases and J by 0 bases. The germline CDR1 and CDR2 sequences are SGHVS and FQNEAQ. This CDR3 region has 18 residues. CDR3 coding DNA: TGTGCCAGCAGCGCCGCGGGACTAGCCGTCTCTGGGGCCAACGTCCTGACTTTC. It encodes CASSAAGLAVSGANVLTF. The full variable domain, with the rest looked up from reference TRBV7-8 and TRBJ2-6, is GAGVSQSPRYKVAKRGQDVALRCDPISGHVSLFWYQQALGQGPEFLTYFQNEAQLDKSGLPSDRFFAERPEGSVSTLKIQRTQQEDSAVYLCASSAAGLAVSGANVLTFGAGSRLTVL.

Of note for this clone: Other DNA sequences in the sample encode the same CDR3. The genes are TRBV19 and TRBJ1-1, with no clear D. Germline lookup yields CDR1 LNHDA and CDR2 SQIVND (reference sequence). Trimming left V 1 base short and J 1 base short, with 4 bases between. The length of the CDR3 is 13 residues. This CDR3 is CASSIGRNTEAFF. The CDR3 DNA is TGTGCCAGTAGTATAGGGAGGAACACTGAAGCTTTCTTT.

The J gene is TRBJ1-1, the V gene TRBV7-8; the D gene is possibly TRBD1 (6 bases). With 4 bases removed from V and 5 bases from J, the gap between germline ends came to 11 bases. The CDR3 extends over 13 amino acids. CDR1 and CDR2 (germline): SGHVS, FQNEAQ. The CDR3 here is CASSSQGRTEAFF. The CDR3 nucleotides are TGTGCCAGCAGCTCTCAGGGGAGAACTGAAGCTTTCTTT.

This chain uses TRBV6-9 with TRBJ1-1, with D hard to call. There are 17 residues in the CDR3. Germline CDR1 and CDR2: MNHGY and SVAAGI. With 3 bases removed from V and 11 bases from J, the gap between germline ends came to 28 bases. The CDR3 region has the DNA TGTGCCAGCAGTTACCTCCAATTGGGAGGTGGCGCGTCCATGGCTTTCTTT. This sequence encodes CASSYLQLGGGASMAFF.

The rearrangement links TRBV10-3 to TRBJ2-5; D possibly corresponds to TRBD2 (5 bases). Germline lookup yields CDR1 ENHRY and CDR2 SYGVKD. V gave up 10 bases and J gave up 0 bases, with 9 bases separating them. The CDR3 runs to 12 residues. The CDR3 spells CATRTYQETQYF. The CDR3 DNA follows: TGTGCCACAAGGACTTACCAAGAGACCCAGTACTTC.

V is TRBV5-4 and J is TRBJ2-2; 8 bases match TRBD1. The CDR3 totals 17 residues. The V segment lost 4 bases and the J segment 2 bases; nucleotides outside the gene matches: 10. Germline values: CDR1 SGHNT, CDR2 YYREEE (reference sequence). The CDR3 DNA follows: TGTGCCAGCAGCCCAAGGTCAGGGGGCGCAAACACCGGGGAGCTGTTTTTT. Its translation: CASSPRSGGANTGELFF.

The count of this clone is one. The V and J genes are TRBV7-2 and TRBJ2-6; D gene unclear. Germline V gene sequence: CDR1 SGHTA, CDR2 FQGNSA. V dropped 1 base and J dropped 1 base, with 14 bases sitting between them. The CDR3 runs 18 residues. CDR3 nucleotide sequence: TGTGCCAGCAGCTTAGGGCGCAGCGTGCTTTCTGGGGCCAACGTCCTGACTTTC. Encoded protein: CASSLGRSVLSGANVLTF.

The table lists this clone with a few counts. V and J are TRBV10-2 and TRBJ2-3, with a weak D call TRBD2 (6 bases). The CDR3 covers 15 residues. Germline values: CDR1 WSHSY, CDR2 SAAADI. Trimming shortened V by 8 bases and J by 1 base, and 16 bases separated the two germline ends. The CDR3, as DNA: TGCGCCAGCGGCGGGACTTCGACGGGCACAGATACGCAGTATTTT. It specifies CASGGTSTGTDTQYF.

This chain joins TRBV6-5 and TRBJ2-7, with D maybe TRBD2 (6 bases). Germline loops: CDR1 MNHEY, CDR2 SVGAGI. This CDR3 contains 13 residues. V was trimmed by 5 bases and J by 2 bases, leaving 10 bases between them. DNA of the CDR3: TGTGCCAGCAGTCGCCGGGAGCCCTACGAGCAGTACGTC. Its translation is CASSRREPYEQYV.